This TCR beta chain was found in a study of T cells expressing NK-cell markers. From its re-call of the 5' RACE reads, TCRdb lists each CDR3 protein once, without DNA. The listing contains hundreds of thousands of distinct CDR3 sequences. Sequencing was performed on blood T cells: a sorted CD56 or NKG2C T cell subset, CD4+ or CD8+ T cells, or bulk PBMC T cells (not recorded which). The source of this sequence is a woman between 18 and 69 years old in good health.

CDR3 protein: CASSLGETYNSPLHF. The chain has TRBV5-1 and TRBJ1-6; TCRdb lists TRBD1, though no DNA is available to test this call. The CDR3 extends over 15 amino acids. Germline V lookup: CDR1 SGHRS, CDR2 YFSETQ.